The rows below give T cell receptor beta chains drawn from one sample of a study of EBV T-cell therapy then PD-1 blockade in nasopharyngeal carcinoma. These receptors are not linked to any known antigen. Only in-frame clones appear in the TCRdb table, and some are missing; sequencing was by immunoSEQ multiplex PCR. The sample yields over 20,000 clones, about 88% seen once. The starting material was CD8+ T cells from blood, obtained at roughly day 290 from a patient whose treatment included autologous EBV-specific T cells and nivolumab. These receptors all come from a man between 40 and 49 years old with nasopharyngeal carcinoma. Both conserved end residues are part of each CDR3. The order of the fields is clone size, J gene, V gene, D gene, CDR3 protein, CDR3 DNA. D genes are given only for firm matches. Where a row states a size, it is once, few, many or the class of an expanded clone; other rows omit it.

size: .
J: TRBJ2-3
V: TRBV18
D: .
CDR3: CASSPRSGTSTDTQYF
DNA: TGTGCCAGCTCACCAAGATCTGGGACTAGCACAGATACGCAGTATTTT

size: .
J: TRBJ2-7
V: TRBV6-5
D: .
CDR3: CASSAVDSFSYEQYF
DNA: TGTGCCAGCAGCGCCGTGGACAGTTTCTCCTACGAGCAGTACTTC

size: .
J: TRBJ2-3
V: TRBV10-3
D: TRBD1
CDR3: CAIRKQGLSTDTQYF
DNA: TGTGCCATCAGAAAACAGGGGCTTAGCACAGATACGCAGTATTTT

size: .
J: TRBJ2-1
V: TRBV2
D: TRBD2
CDR3: CASRDPRTSGGGEQFF
DNA: TGTGCCAGCAGGGACCCCAGGACTAGCGGGGGAGGTGAGCAGTTCTTC

size: .
J: TRBJ1-1
V: TRBV19
D: .
CDR3: CAARVGWPRDYTHTEAFF
DNA: TGTGCCGCCCGGGTCGGGTGGCCAAGGGATTATACTCACACTGAAGCTTTCTTT

size: once
J: TRBJ1-2
V: TRBV6-5
D: TRBD1
CDR3: CASWTGTNYGYTF
DNA: TGTGCCAGTTGGACAGGGACTAACTATGGCTACACCTTC

size: .
J: TRBJ2-7
V: TRBV4-3
D: .
CDR3: CASSQIQGSPYEQYF
DNA: TGCGCCAGCAGCCAAATCCAGGGATCTCCCTACGAGCAGTACTTC

size: .
J: TRBJ2-5
V: TRBV4-3
D: .
CDR3: CASSQDRTAGQETQYF
DNA: TGCGCCAGCAGCCAAGACCGGACTGCCGGGCAAGAGACCCAGTACTTC

size: .
J: TRBJ2-2
V: TRBV29-1
D: .
CDR3: CSVDEAGSSGELFF
DNA: TGCAGCGTTGATGAGGCAGGGAGTTCCGGGGAGCTGTTTTTT

size: .
J: TRBJ2-3
V: TRBV5-1
D: .
CDR3: CASSLEVAGLDTQYF
DNA: TGCGCCAGCAGCTTGGAGGTAGCAGGGTTGGATACGCAGTATTTT

size: .
J: TRBJ2-1
V: TRBV3-1/TRBV3-2
D: .
CDR3: CASSFHSDNEQFF
DNA: TGTGCCAGCAGTTTCCATTCCGACAATGAGCAGTTCTTC

size: .
J: TRBJ2-5
V: TRBV28
D: .
CDR3: CASSPPSDRGGLETQYF
DNA: TGTGCCAGCAGTCCCCCTTCGGACAGAGGAGGTCTAGAGACCCAGTACTTC

size: .
J: TRBJ1-1
V: TRBV2
D: TRBD1
CDR3: CASSPSGTVNTEAFF
DNA: TGTGCCAGCAGTCCGTCCGGGACAGTGAACACTGAAGCTTTCTTT

size: .
J: TRBJ1-1
V: TRBV21-1
D: .
CDR3: CASSKAVGDNTEAFF
DNA: TGTGCCAGCAGCAAAGCGGTCGGGGATAACACTGAAGCTTTCTTT

size: once
J: TRBJ1-1
V: TRBV5-5
D: TRBD1
CDR3: CASIPGGRAEAFF
DNA: TGTGCCAGCATCCCAGGGGGAAGGGCTGAAGCTTTCTTT

size: .
J: TRBJ2-7
V: TRBV4-1
D: .
CDR3: CASSRAGAVGSYEQYF
DNA: TGCGCCAGCAGCCGCGCCGGGGCGGTTGGCTCCTACGAGCAGTACTTC

size: .
J: TRBJ1-5
V: TRBV11-3
D: .
CDR3: CASSLGGVEPQHF
DNA: TGTGCCAGCAGCTTAGGTGGGGTAGAGCCCCAGCATTTT

size: .
J: TRBJ2-1
V: TRBV14
D: .
CDR3: CASSQDPGDSYNEQFF
DNA: TGTGCCAGCAGCCAAGATCCGGGGGACTCCTACAATGAGCAGTTCTTC

size: .
J: TRBJ2-1
V: TRBV4-3
D: .
CDR3: CASSPGDHKYNEQFF
DNA: TGCGCCAGCAGCCCGGGGGACCACAAGTACAATGAGCAGTTCTTC